The rows below give T cell receptor beta chains drawn from one sample of a study of glioma-infiltrating T cells after dendritic cell vaccination. Repertoires were generated with immunoSEQ multiplex PCR, while TCRdb's copy carries only in-frame clones and drops some. This sample has 100,000 or so clones; 65% to 90% occur once, and the top ten carry around 16%. The sequences come from blood, collected before dendritic cell vaccination. The source of these receptors is a human donor with glioblastoma. CDR3s include the opening cysteine and the closing phenylalanine or tryptophan. A D gene is named only where the DNA matches it firmly. Clone sizes are given selectively: once, few, many, or a class where the clone is expanded.

J gene,D gene,clone size,V gene,CDR3 DNA,CDR3 protein
TRBJ2-2,TRBD2,once,TRBV5-1,TGCGCCAGCAGCTCCGGGACTAGCGGGAGGGCCGTCGGGGAGCTGTTTTTT,CASSSGTSGRAVGELFF
TRBJ1-1,TRBD1,.,TRBV6-6,TGTGCCAGCAGAGGGACAGATGCTAACACTGAAGCTTTCTTT,CASRGTDANTEAFF
TRBJ1-5,.,once,TRBV7-2,TGTGCCAGCAGCTTGAGTAGCAATCAGCCCCAGCATTTT,CASSLSSNQPQHF
TRBJ1-5,TRBD1,.,TRBV19,TGTGCCAGTAGTAGACAGGGAGTGGGGTATCAGCCCCAGCATTTT,CASSRQGVGYQPQHF
TRBJ2-2,.,.,TRBV2,TGTGCCAGCAGAGCGGACGGTAACACCGGGGAGCTGTTTTTT,CASRADGNTGELFF
TRBJ2-2,TRBD1,medium-sized,TRBV15,TGTGCCACCAGCAAACGACAGGGGTTGGCCACCGGGGAGCTGTTTTTT,CATSKRQGLATGELFF
TRBJ1-1,.,.,TRBV5-4,TGTGCCAGCAGCTCGGGTGGGGCAGAAATCACTGAAGCTTTCTTT,CASSSGGAEITEAFF
TRBJ2-1,TRBD1,.,TRBV15,TGTGCCACCAGCAGAAATGCTGCAGGGGGCAATGAGCAGTTCTTC,CATSRNAAGGNEQFF
TRBJ2-5,TRBD2,.,TRBV28,TGTGCCAGTGTACTAGCGGGAGCAGGGGAGACCCAGTACTTC,CASVLAGAGETQYF
TRBJ2-7,.,once,TRBV19,TGTGCCAGTAGTATAGAAAGGGGATACGAGCAGTACTTC,CASSIERGYEQYF
TRBJ2-1,TRBD2,.,TRBV29-1,TGCAGCGTTAAGAGGGAGGGCCGTGAGCAGTTCTTC,CSVKREGREQFF
TRBJ1-1,.,.,TRBV6-5,TGTGCCAGCAGTTACTCGGCAGGGCTACTTGATGAAGCTTTCTTT,CASSYSAGLLDEAFF
TRBJ2-2,.,.,TRBV25-1,TGTGCCAGCAGGGACGAAAGGGGCCACAGAGAGCTGTTTTTT,CASRDERGHRELFF
TRBJ2-5,.,.,TRBV19,TGTGCCAGTAGTATTGGCAGCCAAGAGACCCAGTACTTC,CASSIGSQETQYF
TRBJ2-1,.,.,TRBV13,TGTGCCAGCAGCTTAGTACAGGGCTACAATGAGCAGTTCTTC,CASSLVQGYNEQFF
TRBJ2-7,.,.,TRBV4-1,TGCGCCAGCAGCCAAGGAACAGGGGGAGGGTACGAGCAGTACTTC,CASSQGTGGGYEQYF
TRBJ2-3,TRBD1,.,TRBV27,TGTGCCAGCAGTTCCTGGACAGGGTCGGGGTCCGGTACGCAGTATTTT,CASSSWTGSGSGTQYF
TRBJ2-2,.,.,TRBV6-6,TGTGCCAGCAGTCCCACGAGGCAGGGCACCGGGGAGCTGTTTTTT,CASSPTRQGTGELFF
TRBJ2-6,.,.,TRBV6-5,TGTGCCAGCAGGACTTTCTCTGGGGCCAACGTCCTGACTTTC,CASRTFSGANVLTF
TRBJ2-7,.,.,TRBV6-1,TGTGCCAGCTTCTTGTCAGGGTTTACCTACGAGCAGTACTTC,CASFLSGFTYEQYF
TRBJ1-1,.,.,TRBV30,TGTGCCTGGAGTGTACTATCTGAAGCTTTCTTT,CAWSVLSEAFF
TRBJ1-2,.,once,TRBV5-1,TGCGCCAGCAGCTTGGCCAGACAGGCGTCAATCTATGGCTACACCTTC,CASSLARQASIYGYTF
TRBJ2-1,.,.,TRBV7-3,TGTGCCAGCAGCTTAGGAGGGGCAGGTGAGCAGTTCTTC,CASSLGGAGEQFF
TRBJ1-4,.,medium-sized,TRBV25-1,TGTGCCAGCAGTGAGACCGGGGTCCCGGGGGGACTGTTTTTT,CASSETGVPGGLFF
TRBJ2-2,TRBD2,.,TRBV25-1,TGTGCCAGCAGGGTTTCGGGACTAGCGGGACCCGGGGAGCTGTTTTTT,CASRVSGLAGPGELFF
TRBJ2-1,.,.,TRBV11-2,TGTGCCAGCAGCTTAGTTACCACTAAATGGTTCTTC,CASSLVTTKWFF
TRBJ1-5,.,once,TRBV2,TGTGCCAGCAGTGAAATGAATGGCGGGTTGCAGCCCCAGCATTTT,CASSEMNGGLQPQHF
TRBJ2-3,TRBD2,.,TRBV19,TGTGCCAGTAGTATGGGACTAGCGGGAGGCGTAGATACGCAGTATTTT,CASSMGLAGGVDTQYF
TRBJ2-7,TRBD2,.,TRBV19,TGTGCCAGTAGTACTGGACTAGCGGGAACCTACGAGCAGTACTTC,CASSTGLAGTYEQYF
TRBJ1-3,.,.,TRBV7-9,TGTGCCAGCAGCTCCGAGAAGGGGTCCGGAAACACCATATATTTT,CASSSEKGSGNTIYF
TRBJ2-5,TRBD1,.,TRBV5-1,TGCGCCAGCAATATACAGGGGAGTGAAGAGACCCAGTACTTC,CASNIQGSEETQYF
TRBJ2-5,TRBD2,.,TRBV9,TGTGCCAGCAGCGTAGGTCCAGCGGGAGGGGGGGAGACCCAGTACTTC,CASSVGPAGGGETQYF
TRBJ1-1,TRBD1,.,TRBV7-3,TGTGCCAGCAGCGCCCCGACAGGGTTTGTGAACACTGAAGCTTTCTTT,CASSAPTGFVNTEAFF
TRBJ2-7,.,.,TRBV11-2,TGTGCCAGCAGCCTCGAGAGCTACCCTCTAAGCGAGCAGTACTTC,CASSLESYPLSEQYF
TRBJ1-5,.,.,TRBV19,TGTGCCAGTAGTATCCCCCGGGGAAGCCAGCCCCAGCATTTT,CASSIPRGSQPQHF
TRBJ2-3,.,.,TRBV6-1,TGTGCCAGCAGTTTCTGGACAACTAGCACAGATACGCAGTATTTT,CASSFWTTSTDTQYF
TRBJ2-5,TRBD1,.,TRBV7-2,TGTGCCAGCAGGGCTACAGGGGGCAAAAACCAAGAGACCCAGTACTTC,CASRATGGKNQETQYF
TRBJ1-1,TRBD1,.,TRBV6-6,TGTGCCAGCAGAGACAGGGGGGAGGCTTTCTTT,CASRDRGEAFF
TRBJ2-1,.,.,TRBV5-1,TGCGCCAGCAGCTTGGGTCCGAGCGGCTCCTACAATGAGCAGTTCTTC,CASSLGPSGSYNEQFF
TRBJ1-1,.,.,TRBV6-1,TGTGCCAGTAGTCACAGGGTGAAGGCTTTCTTT,CASSHRVKAFF
TRBJ2-4,TRBD2,.,TRBV10-1,TGCGCCAGCAGGACTAGCGGGGGGGCATTAGCCAAAAACATTCAGTACTTC,CASRTSGGALAKNIQYF
TRBJ1-2,TRBD1,.,TRBV7-9,TGTGCCAGCAGCCGAACAGGGGGTTCGGGTGGCTACACCTTC,CASSRTGGSGGYTF
TRBJ2-4,TRBD1,.,TRBV7-9,TGTGCCAGCAGCCCCCAAGGGACAGAGCTAGCCAAAAACATTCAGTACTTC,CASSPQGTELAKNIQYF
TRBJ2-3,TRBD1,.,TRBV5-4,TGTGCCAGCAGGCTGGGTGTGGTACAGGGGGTCAGCACAGATACGCAGTATTTT,CASRLGVVQGVSTDTQYF
TRBJ1-2,.,.,TRBV7-2,TGTGCCAGCAGCTTAACCCATACAGGGAAGATTGGCTACACCTTC,CASSLTHTGKIGYTF
TRBJ1-3,.,.,TRBV7-6,TGTGCCAGCAGCGACGACAGGACGAACTCTGGAAACACCATATATTTT,CASSDDRTNSGNTIYF
TRBJ2-5,.,.,TRBV19,TGTGCCAGTAGTATAATTTCTGGGCAAACCCAAGAGACCCAGTACTTC,CASSIISGQTQETQYF
TRBJ1-2,.,.,TRBV13,TGTGCCAGCAGCCCCCTGGAGGCCGGGTCCTTGGGAGGCTACACCTTC,CASSPLEAGSLGGYTF
TRBJ1-2,.,.,TRBV7-9,TGTGCCAGCAGCTTAAACAGGGAGGGAGGCTACACCTTC,CASSLNREGGYTF
TRBJ1-2,.,.,TRBV7-9,TGTGCCAGCAGCCCCAGCAGCGGGGTTGGAGGCTACACCTTC,CASSPSSGVGGYTF
TRBJ1-3,TRBD1,few,TRBV6-6,TGTGCCGTCAGGACAGGGGAACTTCTCTCTGGAAACACCATATATTTT,CAVRTGELLSGNTIYF
TRBJ1-2,.,.,TRBV7-2,TGTGCCAGCAGCTTAGGACAGGCGTTCTATGGCTACACCTTC,CASSLGQAFYGYTF
TRBJ2-7,TRBD2,.,TRBV5-1,TGCGCCAGCAGCTTTTCTAGCGGGAGGGCCTACGAGCAGTACTTC,CASSFSSGRAYEQYF
TRBJ2-1,TRBD2,.,TRBV11-1,TGTGCCAGCAGCTTACCGGGACTAGCGTTCAATGAGCAGTTCTTC,CASSLPGLAFNEQFF